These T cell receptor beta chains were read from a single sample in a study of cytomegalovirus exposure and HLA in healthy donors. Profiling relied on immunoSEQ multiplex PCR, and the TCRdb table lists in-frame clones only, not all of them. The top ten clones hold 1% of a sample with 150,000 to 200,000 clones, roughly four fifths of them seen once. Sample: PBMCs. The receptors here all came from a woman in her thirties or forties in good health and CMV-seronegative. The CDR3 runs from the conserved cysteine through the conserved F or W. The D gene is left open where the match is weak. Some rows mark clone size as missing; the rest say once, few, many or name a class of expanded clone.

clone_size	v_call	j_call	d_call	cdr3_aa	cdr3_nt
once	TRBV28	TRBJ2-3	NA	CASERHVPFADTQYF	TGTGCCAGCGAAAGACATGTGCCCTTCGCCGATACGCAGTATTTT
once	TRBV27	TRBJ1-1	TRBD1	CASSSPGTGDGTEAFF	TGTGCCAGCAGTTCTCCAGGGACAGGGGACGGCACTGAAGCTTTCTTT
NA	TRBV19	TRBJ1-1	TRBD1	CASSYDGTGGAGNTEAFF	TGTGCCAGTAGTTACGATGGGACAGGAGGAGCTGGGAACACTGAAGCTTTCTTT
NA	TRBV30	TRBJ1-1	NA	CAWSSGVRNTEAFF	TGTGCCTGGAGTTCGGGAGTGAGGAACACTGAAGCTTTCTTT
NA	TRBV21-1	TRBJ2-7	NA	CASSPHVVGQSPYEQYF	TGTGCCAGCAGCCCTCACGTTGTAGGACAGTCCCCCTACGAGCAGTACTTC
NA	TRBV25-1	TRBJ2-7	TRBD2	CASSEGGLAASYEQYF	TGTGCCAGCAGTGAAGGGGGTCTAGCGGCCTCTTACGAGCAGTACTTC
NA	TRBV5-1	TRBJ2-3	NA	CASSLSPPGGDTQYF	TGCGCCAGCAGCTTGTCTCCCCCTGGAGGAGATACGCAGTATTTT
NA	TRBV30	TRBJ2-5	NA	CAWSANQETQYF	TGTGCCTGGAGTGCGAATCAGGAGACCCAGTACTTC
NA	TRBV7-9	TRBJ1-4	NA	CASSRGSREKLFF	TGTGCCAGCAGCCGAGGGAGTCGTGAAAAACTGTTTTTT
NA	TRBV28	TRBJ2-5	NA	CASSFRENLQETQYF	TGTGCCAGCAGTTTTCGGGAGAATTTACAAGAGACCCAGTACTTC
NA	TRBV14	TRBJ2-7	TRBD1	CASSLLGTGSYEQYF	TGTGCCAGCAGCCTACTCGGGACAGGGTCCTACGAGCAGTACTTC
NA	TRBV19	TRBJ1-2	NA	CASSTPPNGYTF	TGTGCCAGTAGTACCCCCCCCAATGGCTACACCTTC
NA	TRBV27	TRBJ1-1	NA	CASSLSGGLEAFF	TGTGCCAGCAGTTTATCTGGGGGCCTCGAAGCTTTCTTT
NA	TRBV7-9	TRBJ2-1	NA	CASSLLGGSSYNEQFF	TGTGCCAGCAGCTTACTCGGTGGGAGTTCCTACAATGAGCAGTTCTTC
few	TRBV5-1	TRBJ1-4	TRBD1	CASSFRGLNEKLFF	TGCGCCAGCAGCTTCAGGGGGCTTAATGAAAAACTGTTTTTT
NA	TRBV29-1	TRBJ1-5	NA	CSVTSYEGPQHF	TGCAGCGTGACTTCCTACGAGGGGCCCCAGCATTTT
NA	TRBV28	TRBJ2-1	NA	CASSFSPREQFF	TGTGCCAGCAGTTTCTCCCCCCGGGAGCAGTTCTTC
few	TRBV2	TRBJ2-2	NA	CASSARERTGELFF	TGTGCCAGCAGTGCCCGGGAGAGGACCGGGGAGCTGTTTTTT
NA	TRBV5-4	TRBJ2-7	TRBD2	CASSFSGNLYEQYF	TGTGCCAGCAGCTTTAGCGGGAATCTCTACGAGCAGTACTTC
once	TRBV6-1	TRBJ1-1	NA	CASPAGGSGTEAFF	TGTGCCAGCCCTGCGGGGGGGTCGGGCACTGAAGCTTTCTTT
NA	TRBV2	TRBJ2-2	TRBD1	CASSPYRGNTGELFF	TGTGCCAGCAGTCCCTACAGGGGTAACACCGGGGAGCTGTTTTTT
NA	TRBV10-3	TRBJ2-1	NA	CAIRTTSNDEQFF	TGTGCCATCAGGACCACTAGCAACGATGAGCAGTTCTTC
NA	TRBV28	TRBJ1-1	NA	CASSTGGTEAFF	TGTGCCAGCAGTACTGGAGGGACTGAAGCTTTCTTT
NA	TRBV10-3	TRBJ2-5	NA	CAISGESGETQYF	TGTGCCATCAGTGGGGAAAGCGGAGAGACCCAGTACTTC
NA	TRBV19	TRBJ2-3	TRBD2	CASSSTSGTSGRDTQYF	TGTGCCAGTAGTTCCACTTCCGGGACTAGCGGGAGAGATACGCAGTATTTT
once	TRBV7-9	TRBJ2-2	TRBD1	CASSLVRGGADTGELFF	TGTGCCAGCAGCTTAGTGAGAGGGGGCGCGGACACCGGGGAGCTGTTTTTT
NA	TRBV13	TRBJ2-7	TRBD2	CATNPKYTSGNDEQYF	TGTGCCACCAATCCCAAGTATACTAGCGGGAACGACGAGCAGTACTTC
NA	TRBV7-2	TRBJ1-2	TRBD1	CASSPGTAYGYTF	TGTGCCAGCAGCCCTGGGACAGCCTATGGCTACACCTTC
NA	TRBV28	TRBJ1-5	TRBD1	CASSFFRTGDGNQPQHF	TGTGCCAGCAGTTTTTTCAGGACAGGGGATGGCAATCAGCCCCAGCATTTT
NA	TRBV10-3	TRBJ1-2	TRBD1	CAISESTGAGGYTF	TGTGCCATCAGTGAGTCGACAGGGGCGGGTGGCTACACCTTC
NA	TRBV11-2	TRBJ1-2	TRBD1	CASSSTGEYGYTF	TGTGCCAGCAGTTCAACAGGGGAGTATGGCTACACCTTC
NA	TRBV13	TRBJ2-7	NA	CASSPSPYEQYF	TGTGCCAGCAGCCCGAGCCCCTACGAGCAGTACTTC
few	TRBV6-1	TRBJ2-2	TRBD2	CASTGLAGGTGELFF	TGTGCCAGCACCGGACTAGCGGGAGGCACCGGGGAGCTGTTTTTT
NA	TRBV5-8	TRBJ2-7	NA	CASSPSRGRVYEQYF	TGTGCCAGCAGCCCATCCAGGGGCCGGGTCTACGAGCAGTACTTC
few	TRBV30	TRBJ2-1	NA	CATPGDSYNEQFF	TGTGCCACCCCAGGGGACTCCTACAATGAGCAGTTCTTC
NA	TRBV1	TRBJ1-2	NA	CTSSQFTGTSEGYGYTF	TGCACCAGCAGCCAATTTACCGGGACATCTGAGGGTTATGGCTACACCTTC
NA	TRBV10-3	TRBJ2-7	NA	CAISESEGVEQYF	TGTGCCATCAGTGAATCGGAGGGCGTCGAGCAGTACTTC
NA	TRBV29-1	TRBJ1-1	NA	CSVVRGVIGIAFF	TGCAGCGTTGTTCGGGGGGTGATTGGCATAGCTTTCTTT
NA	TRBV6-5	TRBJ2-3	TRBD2	CASATSGVFQDTQYF	TGTGCCAGCGCAACTAGCGGGGTCTTTCAGGATACGCAGTATTTT
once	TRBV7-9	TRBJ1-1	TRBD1	CASSPPDRVTEAFF	TGTGCCAGCAGCCCCCCAGACAGGGTTACTGAAGCTTTCTTT
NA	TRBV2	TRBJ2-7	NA	CASSVGSVGYEQYF	TGTGCCAGCAGTGTGGGGAGTGTAGGGTACGAGCAGTACTTC
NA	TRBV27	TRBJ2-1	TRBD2	CASRLSLAGYNEQFF	TGTGCCAGCAGATTGTCTCTAGCGGGCTACAATGAGCAGTTCTTC
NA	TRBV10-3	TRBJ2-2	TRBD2	CAISAGLAGNTGELFF	TGTGCCATCAGTGCCGGACTAGCGGGGAACACCGGGGAGCTGTTTTTT
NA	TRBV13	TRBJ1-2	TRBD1	CASSLQGTGTDYGYTF	TGTGCCAGCAGCTTACAGGGAACCGGGACAGACTATGGCTACACCTTC
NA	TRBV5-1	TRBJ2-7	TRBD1	CASTSRDRVSEQYF	TGCGCCAGCACCTCCAGGGACAGGGTGAGCGAGCAGTACTTC
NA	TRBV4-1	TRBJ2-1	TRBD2	CASSQPTSGSFNEQFF	TGCGCCAGCAGCCAGCCGACTAGCGGGTCCTTCAATGAGCAGTTCTTC
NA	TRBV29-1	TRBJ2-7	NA	CSVGVWDGGEQYF	TGCAGCGTTGGGGTCTGGGACGGGGGCGAGCAGTACTTC
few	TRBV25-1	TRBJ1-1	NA	CASGGSAGTEAFF	TGTGCCAGCGGAGGTTCTGCGGGGACTGAAGCTTTCTTT
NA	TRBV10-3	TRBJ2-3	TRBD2	CAISVAGDRDTQYF	TGTGCCATCAGTGTAGCGGGGGATCGAGATACGCAGTATTTT
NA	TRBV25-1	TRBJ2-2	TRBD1	CASSGLTGAGTGELFF	TGTGCCAGCAGTGGTTTAACAGGGGCTGGCACCGGGGAGCTGTTTTTT
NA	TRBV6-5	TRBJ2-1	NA	CASSYKEGLFNEQFF	TGTGCCAGCAGTTACAAGGAGGGCCTTTTCAATGAGCAGTTCTTC
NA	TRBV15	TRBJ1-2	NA	CATSRGGRRAIGYTF	TGTGCCACCAGCAGAGGAGGCCGACGAGCGATCGGCTACACCTTC
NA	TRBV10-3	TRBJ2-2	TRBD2	CATRGTSGTGELFF	TGTGCCACTCGCGGGACTAGCGGCACCGGGGAGCTGTTTTTT
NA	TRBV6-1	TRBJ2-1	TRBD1	CASHLGQGTNEQFF	TGTGCCAGTCACTTGGGACAGGGCACTAATGAGCAGTTCTTC
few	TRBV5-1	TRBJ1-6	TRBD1	CASSSRETGDNSPLHF	TGCGCCAGCAGCTCCCGGGAGACAGGGGACAATTCACCCCTCCACTTT
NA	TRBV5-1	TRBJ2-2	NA	CASSLQLASVNTGELFF	TGCGCCAGCAGCCTTCAGCTGGCTAGCGTTAACACCGGGGAGCTGTTTTTT
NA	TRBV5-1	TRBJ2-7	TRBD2	CASSFAPSGSSYEQYF	TGCGCCAGCAGCTTTGCTCCTAGCGGGAGCTCCTACGAGCAGTACTTC